This T cell receptor (beta chain) emerged from a study of human T cells and chemical hapten exposure. Study information: Alopecia areata, totalis or universalis affected patients, mainly female. Regarding the study as a whole: DPC sensitization left the count of TCRs above 1 in 1000 unchanged.

TCRdb passed the RACE reads through MiXCR, listing each CDR3 protein once. The data contain roughly 380,000 distinct CDR3 sequences, 4.8% of them singletons. The CDR3 totals 16 residues. Germline CDR1 SGHAT, CDR2 FQNNGV. V was shortened by 5 bases and J by 0 bases, with 15 bases between the two germline ends. Noted time point: patch test 1, 2 weeks after DPC sensitization. This sample's treatment: therapeutic diphenylcyclopropenone sensitization with weekly scalp DPC. This clonotype appeared a few times. What it binds is unknown. The chain uses TRBV11-2 and TRBJ2-3; D is perhaps TRBD2 (6 bases). The input for sequencing was whole blood, taken in connection with sensitization to the hapten diphenylcyclopropenone (DPC). The sequence derives from a woman between 50 and 59 years old with alopecia areata. Some clones in this sample may be carry-over from other donors' samples. This CDR3 reads CASSAKTGTSTDTQYF. The CDR3 DNA reads as TGTGCCAGCAGCGCAAAGACCGGGACTAGCACAGATACGCAGTATTTT.